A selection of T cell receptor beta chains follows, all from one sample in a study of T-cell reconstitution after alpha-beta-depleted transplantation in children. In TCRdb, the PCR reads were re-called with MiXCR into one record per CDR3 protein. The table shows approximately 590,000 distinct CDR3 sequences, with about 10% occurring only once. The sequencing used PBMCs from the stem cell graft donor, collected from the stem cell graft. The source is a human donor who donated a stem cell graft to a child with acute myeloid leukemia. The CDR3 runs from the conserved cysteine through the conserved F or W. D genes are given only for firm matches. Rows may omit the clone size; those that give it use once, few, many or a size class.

CDR3 protein: CASSHLRGFLDRSNEQFF; CDR3 DNA: TGTGCCAGCAGCCACCTAAGGGGTTTTCTGGACCGGAGCAATGAGCAGTTCTTC; clone size: -; D gene: -; V gene: TRBV4-2; J gene: TRBJ2-1
CDR3 protein: CATSDGQGRDTQYF; CDR3 DNA: TGTGCCACCAGTGACGGACAGGGCCGGGATACGCAGTATTTT; clone size: many; D gene: TRBD1; V gene: TRBV24-1; J gene: TRBJ2-3
CDR3 protein: CASSSVGTLGPAFF; CDR3 DNA: TGTGCCAGCAGTTCAGTGGGGACACTCGGCCCAGCTTTCTTT; clone size: -; D gene: -; V gene: TRBV6-5; J gene: TRBJ1-1
CDR3 protein: CSASPQYSNQPQHF; CDR3 DNA: TGCAGTGCTAGTCCGCAGTATAGCAATCAGCCCCAGCATTTT; clone size: many; D gene: -; V gene: TRBV20-1; J gene: TRBJ1-5
CDR3 protein: CASSLQGAGNQPQHF; CDR3 DNA: TGTGCCAGCAGCCTCCAGGGGGCAGGGAATCAGCCCCAGCATTTT; clone size: many; D gene: TRBD1; V gene: TRBV12-3/TRBV12-4; J gene: TRBJ1-5
CDR3 protein: CSVRTGGEETQYF; CDR3 DNA: TGCAGCGTGAGGACAGGGGGCGAAGAGACCCAGTACTTC; clone size: -; D gene: TRBD1; V gene: TRBV29-1; J gene: TRBJ2-5
CDR3 protein: CASSSFFDGADTQYF; CDR3 DNA: TGTGCCAGCAGCTCCTTCTTCGACGGGGCAGATACGCAGTATTTT; clone size: few; D gene: -; V gene: TRBV7-9; J gene: TRBJ2-3
CDR3 protein: CSARMWAQNEQYF; CDR3 DNA: TGCAGTGCTAGGATGTGGGCCCAAAACGAGCAGTACTTC; clone size: few; D gene: -; V gene: TRBV20-1; J gene: TRBJ2-7
CDR3 protein: CASSDSPSYEQYF; CDR3 DNA: TGTGCCAGCAGTGACAGCCCTTCCTACGAGCAGTACTTC; clone size: few; D gene: -; V gene: TRBV27; J gene: TRBJ2-7
CDR3 protein: CACQGGPYEQYF; CDR3 DNA: TGTGCCTGCCAGGGCGGACCCTACGAGCAGTACTTC; clone size: -; D gene: -; V gene: TRBV30; J gene: TRBJ2-7
CDR3 protein: CASSRYDQGARTEAFF; CDR3 DNA: TGTGCCAGCAGTCGTTATGATCAGGGGGCGCGGACTGAAGCTTTCTTT; clone size: -; D gene: TRBD1; V gene: TRBV28; J gene: TRBJ1-1
CDR3 protein: CASSRLGTGNYEQYF; CDR3 DNA: TGTGCCAGCAGCCGGTTGGGGACAGGAAACTACGAGCAGTACTTC; clone size: many; D gene: TRBD1; V gene: TRBV5-5; J gene: TRBJ2-7
CDR3 protein: CASSNVISEQYF; CDR3 DNA: TGTGCCAGCAGCAACGTAATCAGCGAGCAGTACTTC; clone size: -; D gene: -; V gene: TRBV25-1; J gene: TRBJ2-7
CDR3 protein: CASSVRDRDINEQFF; CDR3 DNA: TGTGCCAGCAGCGTCCGGGACAGGGATATCAATGAGCAGTTCTTC; clone size: -; D gene: TRBD1; V gene: TRBV9; J gene: TRBJ2-1